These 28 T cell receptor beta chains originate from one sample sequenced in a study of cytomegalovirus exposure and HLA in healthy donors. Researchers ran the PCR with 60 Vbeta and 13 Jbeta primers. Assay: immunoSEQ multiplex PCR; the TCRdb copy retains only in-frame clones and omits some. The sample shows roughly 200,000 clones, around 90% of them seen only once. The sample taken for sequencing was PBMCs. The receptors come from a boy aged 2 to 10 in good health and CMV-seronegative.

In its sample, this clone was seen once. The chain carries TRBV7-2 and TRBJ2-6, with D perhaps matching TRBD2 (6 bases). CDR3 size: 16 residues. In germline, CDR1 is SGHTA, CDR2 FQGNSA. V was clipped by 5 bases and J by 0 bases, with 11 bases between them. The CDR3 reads CASSPGASSGANVLTF. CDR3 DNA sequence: TGTGCCAGCAGCCCGGGAGCCAGCTCTGGGGCCAACGTCCTGACTTTC.

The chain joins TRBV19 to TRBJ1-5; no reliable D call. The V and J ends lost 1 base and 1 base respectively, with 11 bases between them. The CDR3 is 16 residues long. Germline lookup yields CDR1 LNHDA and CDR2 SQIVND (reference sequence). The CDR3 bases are TGTGCCAGTAGTATAGCCATGGGGAGGAGCAATCAGCCCCAGCATTTT. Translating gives CASSIAMGRSNQPQHF.

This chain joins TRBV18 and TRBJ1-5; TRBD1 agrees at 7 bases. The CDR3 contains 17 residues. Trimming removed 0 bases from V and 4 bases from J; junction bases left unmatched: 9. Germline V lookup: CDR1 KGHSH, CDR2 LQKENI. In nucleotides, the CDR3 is TGTGCCAGCTCACCACCGAGTTTGGCAGGGGGGAATCAGCCCCAGCATTTT. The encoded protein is CASSPPSLAGGNQPQHF.

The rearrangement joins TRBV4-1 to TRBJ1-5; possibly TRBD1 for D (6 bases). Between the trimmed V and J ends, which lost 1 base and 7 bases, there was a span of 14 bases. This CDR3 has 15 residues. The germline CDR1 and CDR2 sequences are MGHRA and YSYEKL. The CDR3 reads CASSQVQGPSQPQHF. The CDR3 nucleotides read TGCGCCAGCAGCCAAGTTCAGGGGCCGAGCCAGCCCCAGCATTTT.

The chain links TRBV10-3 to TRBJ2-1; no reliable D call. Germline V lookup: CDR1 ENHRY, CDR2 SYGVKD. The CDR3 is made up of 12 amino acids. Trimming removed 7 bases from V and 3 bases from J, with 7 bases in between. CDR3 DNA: TGTGCCATCAAGACTGTCTACAATGAGCAGTTCTTC. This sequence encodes CAIKTVYNEQFF.

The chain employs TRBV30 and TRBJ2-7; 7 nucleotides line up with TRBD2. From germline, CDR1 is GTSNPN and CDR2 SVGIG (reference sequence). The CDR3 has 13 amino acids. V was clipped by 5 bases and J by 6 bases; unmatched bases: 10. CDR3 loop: CAWALAGRGEQYF. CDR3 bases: TGTGCCTGGGCCCTGGCGGGGAGGGGCGAGCAGTACTTC.

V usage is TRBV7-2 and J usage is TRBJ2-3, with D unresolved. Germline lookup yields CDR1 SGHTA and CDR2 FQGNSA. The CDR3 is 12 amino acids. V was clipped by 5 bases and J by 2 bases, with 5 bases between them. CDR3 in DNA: TGTGCCAGCAGCCTCTTCACAGATACGCAGTATTTT. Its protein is CASSLFTDTQYF.

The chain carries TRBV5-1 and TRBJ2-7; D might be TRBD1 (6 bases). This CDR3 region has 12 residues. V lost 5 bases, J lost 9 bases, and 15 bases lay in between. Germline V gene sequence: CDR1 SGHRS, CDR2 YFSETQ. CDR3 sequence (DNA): TGCGCCAGCAGTGGGGCAGGGGCGGTGCAGTACTTC. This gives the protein CASSGAGAVQYF.

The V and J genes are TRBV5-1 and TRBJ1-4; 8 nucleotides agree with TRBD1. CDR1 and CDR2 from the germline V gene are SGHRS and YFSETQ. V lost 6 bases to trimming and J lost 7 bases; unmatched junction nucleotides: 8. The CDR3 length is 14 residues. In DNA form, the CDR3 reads TGCGCCAGCACCTTCGGACAGGGCGGTGAAAAACTGTTTTTT. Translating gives CASTFGQGGEKLFF.

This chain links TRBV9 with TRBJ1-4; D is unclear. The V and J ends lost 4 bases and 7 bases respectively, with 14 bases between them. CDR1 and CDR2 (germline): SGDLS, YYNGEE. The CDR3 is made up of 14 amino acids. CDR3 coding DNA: TGTGCCAGCAGCTACCTTCCGTCGGGTGAAAAACTGTTTTTT. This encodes CASSYLPSGEKLFF.

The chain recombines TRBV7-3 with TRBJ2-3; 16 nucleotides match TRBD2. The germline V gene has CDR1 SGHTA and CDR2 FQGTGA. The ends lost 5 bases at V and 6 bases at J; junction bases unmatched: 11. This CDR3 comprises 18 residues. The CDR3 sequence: CASSPFPGTSGRADTQYF. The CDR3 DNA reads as TGTGCCAGCAGCCCGTTCCCCGGGACTAGCGGGAGGGCTGATACGCAGTATTTT.

The CDR3 DNA reads TGTGCCAGCAAATCCAGGGGGCGTGGCAATCAGCCCCAGCATTTT. Residues: CASKSRGRGNQPQHF. J is TRBJ1-5 and V is TRBV27; 8 bases line up with TRBD1. V trimming: 7 bases; J trimming: 2 bases; junction bases outside the gene matches: 7. Germline V lookup: CDR1 MNHEY, CDR2 SMNVEV (reference sequence). The CDR3 covers 15 residues.

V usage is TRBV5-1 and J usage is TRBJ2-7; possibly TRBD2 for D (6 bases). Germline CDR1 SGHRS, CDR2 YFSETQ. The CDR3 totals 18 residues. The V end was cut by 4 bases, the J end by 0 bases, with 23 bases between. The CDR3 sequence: CASSGLGLGTGSSYEQYF. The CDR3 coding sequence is TGCGCCAGCAGCGGATTGGGTCTGGGGACTGGGAGCTCCTACGAGCAGTACTTC.

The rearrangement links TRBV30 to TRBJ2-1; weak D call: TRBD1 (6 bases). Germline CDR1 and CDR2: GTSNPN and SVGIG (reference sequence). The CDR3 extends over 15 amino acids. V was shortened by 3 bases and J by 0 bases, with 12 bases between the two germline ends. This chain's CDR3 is CAWSPGQGSYNEQFF. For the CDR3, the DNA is TGTGCCTGGAGCCCGGGACAAGGCTCCTACAATGAGCAGTTCTTC.

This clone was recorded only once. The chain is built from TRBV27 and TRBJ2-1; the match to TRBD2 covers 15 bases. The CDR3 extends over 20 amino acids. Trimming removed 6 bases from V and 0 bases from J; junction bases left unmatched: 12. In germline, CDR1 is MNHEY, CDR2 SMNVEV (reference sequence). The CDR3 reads CASRRPGLAGGLSSYNEQFF. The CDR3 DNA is TGTGCCAGCAGAAGACCGGGACTAGCGGGGGGATTGAGCTCCTACAATGAGCAGTTCTTC.

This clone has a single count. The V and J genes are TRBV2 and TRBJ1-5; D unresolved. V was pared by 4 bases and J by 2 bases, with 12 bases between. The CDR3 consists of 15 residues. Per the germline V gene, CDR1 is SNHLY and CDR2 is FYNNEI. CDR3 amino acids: CASSVSAAGNQPQHF. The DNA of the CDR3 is TGTGCCAGCAGTGTATCGGCGGCAGGCAATCAGCCCCAGCATTTT.

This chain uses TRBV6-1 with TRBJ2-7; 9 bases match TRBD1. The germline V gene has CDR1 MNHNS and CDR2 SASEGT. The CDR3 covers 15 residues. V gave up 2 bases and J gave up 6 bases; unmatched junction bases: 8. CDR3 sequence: CASSETGQGWGEQYF. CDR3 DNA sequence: TGTGCCAGCAGTGAAACGGGACAGGGATGGGGCGAGCAGTACTTC.

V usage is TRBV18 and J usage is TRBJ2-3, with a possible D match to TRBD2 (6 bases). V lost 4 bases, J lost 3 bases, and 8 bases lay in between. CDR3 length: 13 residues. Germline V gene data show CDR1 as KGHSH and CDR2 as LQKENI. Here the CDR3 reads CASSLRGTDTQYF. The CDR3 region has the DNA TGTGCCAGCTCACTTCGGGGGACAGATACGCAGTATTTT.

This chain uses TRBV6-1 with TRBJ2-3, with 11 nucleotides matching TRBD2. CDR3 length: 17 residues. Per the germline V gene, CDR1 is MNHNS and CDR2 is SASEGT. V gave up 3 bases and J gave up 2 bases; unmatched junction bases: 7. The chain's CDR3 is CASSEPQLAGATDTQYF. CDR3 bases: TGTGCCAGCAGTGAGCCTCAACTAGCGGGGGCCACAGATACGCAGTATTTT.

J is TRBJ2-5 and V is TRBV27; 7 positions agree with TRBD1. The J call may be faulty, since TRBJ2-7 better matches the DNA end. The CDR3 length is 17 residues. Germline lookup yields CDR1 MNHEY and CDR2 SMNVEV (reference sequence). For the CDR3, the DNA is TGTGCCAGCAGTTTCATTAGGTTGGGGACAGCACCCTACGAGCAGTACTTC. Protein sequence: CASSFIRLGTAPYEQYF.

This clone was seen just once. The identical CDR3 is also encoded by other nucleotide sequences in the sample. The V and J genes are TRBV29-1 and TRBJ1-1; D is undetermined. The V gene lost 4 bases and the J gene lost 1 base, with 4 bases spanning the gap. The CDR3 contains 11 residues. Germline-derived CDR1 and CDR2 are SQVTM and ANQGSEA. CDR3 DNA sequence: TGCAGCGTTGCCAGGAACACTGAAGCTTTCTTT. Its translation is CSVARNTEAFF. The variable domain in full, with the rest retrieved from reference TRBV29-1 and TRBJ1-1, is SAVISQKPSRDICQRGTSLTIQCQVDSQVTMMFWYRQQPGQSLTLIATANQGSEATYESGFVIDKFPISRPNLTFSTLTVSNMSPEDSSIYLCSVARNTEAFFGQGTRLTVV.

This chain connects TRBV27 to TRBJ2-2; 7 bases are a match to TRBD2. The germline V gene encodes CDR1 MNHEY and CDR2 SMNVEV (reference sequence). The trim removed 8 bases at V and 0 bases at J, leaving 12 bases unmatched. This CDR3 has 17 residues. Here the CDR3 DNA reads TGTGCCAGCGCTTCTGGGGCGGGAGTTTCGAACACCGGGGAGCTGTTTTTT. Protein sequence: CASASGAGVSNTGELFF.

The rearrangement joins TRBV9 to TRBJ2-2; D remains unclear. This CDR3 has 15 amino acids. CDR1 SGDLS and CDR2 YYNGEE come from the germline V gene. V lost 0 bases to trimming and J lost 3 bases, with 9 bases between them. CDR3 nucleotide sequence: TGTGCCAGCAGCGTAGAATACAGATACACCGGGGAGCTGTTTTTT. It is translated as CASSVEYRYTGELFF.

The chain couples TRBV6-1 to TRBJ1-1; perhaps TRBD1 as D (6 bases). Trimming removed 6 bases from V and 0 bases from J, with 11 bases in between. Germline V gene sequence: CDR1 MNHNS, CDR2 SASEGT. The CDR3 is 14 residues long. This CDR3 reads CASRSGHMNTEAFF. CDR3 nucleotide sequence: TGTGCCAGCAGATCGGGACACATGAACACTGAAGCTTTCTTT.

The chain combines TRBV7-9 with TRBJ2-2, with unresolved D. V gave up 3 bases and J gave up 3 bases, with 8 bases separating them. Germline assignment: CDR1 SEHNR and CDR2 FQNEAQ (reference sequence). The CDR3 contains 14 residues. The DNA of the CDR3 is TGTGCCAGCAGCTTTGGCACGTACACCGGGGAGCTGTTTTTT. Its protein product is CASSFGTYTGELFF.

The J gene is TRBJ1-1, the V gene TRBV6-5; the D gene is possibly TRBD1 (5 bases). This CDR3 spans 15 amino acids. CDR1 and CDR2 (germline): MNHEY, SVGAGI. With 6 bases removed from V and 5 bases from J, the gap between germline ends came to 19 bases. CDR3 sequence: CASSPRGGARTEAFF. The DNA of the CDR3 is TGTGCCAGCAGCCCAAGGGGAGGGGCACGAACTGAAGCTTTCTTT.

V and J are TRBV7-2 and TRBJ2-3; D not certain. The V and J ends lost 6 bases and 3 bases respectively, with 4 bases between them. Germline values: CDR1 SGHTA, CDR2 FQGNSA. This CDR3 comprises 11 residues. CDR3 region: CASSYTDTQYF. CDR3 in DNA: TGTGCCAGCAGTTATACAGATACGCAGTATTTT.

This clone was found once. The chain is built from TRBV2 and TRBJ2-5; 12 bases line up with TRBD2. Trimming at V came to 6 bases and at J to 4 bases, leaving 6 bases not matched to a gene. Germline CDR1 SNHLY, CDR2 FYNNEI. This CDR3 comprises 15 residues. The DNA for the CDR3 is TGTGCCAGCAGAGCTAGCGGGGGGGCCGCAGAGACCCAGTACTTC. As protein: CASRASGGAAETQYF.